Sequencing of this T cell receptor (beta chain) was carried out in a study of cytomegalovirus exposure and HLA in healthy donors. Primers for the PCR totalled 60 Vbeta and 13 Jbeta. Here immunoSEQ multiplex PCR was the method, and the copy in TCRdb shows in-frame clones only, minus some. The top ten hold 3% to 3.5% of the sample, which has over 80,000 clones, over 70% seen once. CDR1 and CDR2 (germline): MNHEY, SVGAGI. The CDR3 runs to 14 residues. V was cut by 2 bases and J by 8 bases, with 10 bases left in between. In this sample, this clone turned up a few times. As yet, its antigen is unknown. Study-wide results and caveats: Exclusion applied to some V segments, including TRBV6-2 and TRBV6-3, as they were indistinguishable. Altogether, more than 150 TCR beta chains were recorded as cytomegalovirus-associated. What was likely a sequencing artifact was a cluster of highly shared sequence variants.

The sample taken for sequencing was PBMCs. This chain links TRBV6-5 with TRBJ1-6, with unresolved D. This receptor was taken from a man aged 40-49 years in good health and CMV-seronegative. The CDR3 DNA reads TGTGCCAGCAGTTACGACGGGGTTGATTCACCCCTCCACTTT. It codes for CASSYDGVDSPLHF.